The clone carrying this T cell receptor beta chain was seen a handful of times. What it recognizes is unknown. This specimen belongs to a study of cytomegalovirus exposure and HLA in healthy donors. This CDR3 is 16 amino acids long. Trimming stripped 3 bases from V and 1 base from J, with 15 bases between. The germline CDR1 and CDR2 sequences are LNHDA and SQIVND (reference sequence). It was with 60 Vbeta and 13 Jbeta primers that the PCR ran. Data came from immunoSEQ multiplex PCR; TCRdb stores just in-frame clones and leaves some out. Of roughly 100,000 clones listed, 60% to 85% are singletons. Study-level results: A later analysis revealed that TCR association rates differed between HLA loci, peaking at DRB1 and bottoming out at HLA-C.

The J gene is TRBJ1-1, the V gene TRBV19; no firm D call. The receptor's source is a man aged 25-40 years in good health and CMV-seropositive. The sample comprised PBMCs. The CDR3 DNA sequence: TGTGCCAGTAGTATCCCTCTCCTGGAGGGGAACACTGAAGCTTTCTTT. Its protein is CASSIPLLEGNTEAFF.